This paragraph covers one T cell receptor (beta chain) sequence. Per the original methods: Estimated nucleated cell counts came from reference gene primer amplification. Method: immunoSEQ multiplex PCR; TCRdb's copy keeps in-frame clones and lacks some. V and J calls and clone size are copied from that table; D and trimming were computed from the DNA. The sample includes 10,000 or so clones, about 88% of them seen just once. The source of the sample is a study of blood T cell repertoires in COVID-19. Study at large: Collection of acute and convalescent COVID-19 samples took place in the United States, Italy and Spain.

The CDR3 length is 15 residues. CDR1 and CDR2 (germline): MNHEY, SVGAGI. The V segment lost 6 bases and the J segment 1 base; nucleotides outside the gene matches: 8. The specimen was peripheral blood. The source is a human donor in a cohort sampled during active COVID-19. The rearrangement links TRBV6-5 to TRBJ1-1; 7 positions match TRBD1. Here the CDR3 reads CASRGVGQANTEAFF. Here the CDR3 DNA reads TGTGCCAGCAGAGGAGTAGGACAGGCGAACACTGAAGCTTTCTTT.